This T cell receptor beta chain was retrieved from a study of blood T cell repertoires in COVID-19 (dated by TCRdb to the early 2020s). General notes on the study: Samples from collaborators originated in the United States, Italy and Spain and spanned both the acute and convalescent phases of COVID-19. The prospective study material was composed of cDNA or gDNA derived from T cells, B-cell-depleted T cells, or PBMCs. Deeply sampled blood TCRbeta repertoires from subjects exposed to, actively infected with, or recovered from COVID-19 were included in the dataset. A freely available public database, intended as a resource for researchers studying the immune response to SARS-CoV-2, is where the repertoires were released. The samples were drawn from the first 160 participants of the ongoing ImmuneRACE study and from roughly 1,300 subjects provided by 6 global collaborators. Sample metadata almost always included a de-identified subject ID, COVID-19 status, age in years and sex. HLA class I and class II types, where available, came from metadata supplied by the sample provider rather than from assay-based typing. Points the paper makes about the study in general: The quantity of clinical and demographic metadata differed by source and by participant and was supplied without curation.

From a lookup of the germline V gene (reference sequence), CDR1 and CDR2 are LGHDT and YNNKEL. V is pruned by 5 bases and J by 1 base, leaving 12 bases of the junction without a gene match. CDR3 length: 17 amino acids, cysteine to phenylalanine. The entry retains the CDR3 DNA only, 51 bases that are in frame from base 1. Of note for this clone: Its antigen has not been determined. No much larger clone is present one base from it, and per-base qualities are unavailable.

Each collaborating institution followed its own protocols to collect whole blood in K2EDTA tubes. For TCRbeta analysis, collaborators shipped samples in one of three forms: frozen whole blood, isolated PBMCs, or DNA extracted from either of those sample types. TCRbeta CDR3 regions were amplified from genomic DNA using the immunoSEQ Assay, a bias-controlled multiplex PCR. The original pipeline was this. Nucleated cell counts per sample were estimated from amplification of reference gene primers within the assay. Sequence reads were collapsed and filtered to measure the absolute abundance of every unique TCRbeta CDR3 rearrangement. For each sample, productive Simpson clonality was calculated as the square root of Simpson's diversity index across productive rearrangements. Here the immuneACCESS table is served through TCRdb, limited to in-frame sequences with V and J called. Missing clones are a known gap in these copies; in checked studies unresolved V genes cover under half, and the rest lacks a known reason. V and J calls and clone size come straight from that table; D and trimming were deduced from the DNA. Counted in this sample were under 150,000 clones; 88% of them appeared once. 1.5% to 1.7% of the sample lies in the top ten.

The sequencing input was peripheral blood. The V gene is TRBV3-1 (or the pseudogene TRBV3-2) and the J gene is TRBJ2-7; 9 bases in the junction line up with TRBD2. This receptor was identified in a human donor in a cohort sampled during active COVID-19. The nucleotides are TGTGCCAGCAGCTTATCATCTAGCGGGGTTAGATCCTACGAGCAGTACTTC. Translated, it reads CASSLSSSGVRSYEQYF.